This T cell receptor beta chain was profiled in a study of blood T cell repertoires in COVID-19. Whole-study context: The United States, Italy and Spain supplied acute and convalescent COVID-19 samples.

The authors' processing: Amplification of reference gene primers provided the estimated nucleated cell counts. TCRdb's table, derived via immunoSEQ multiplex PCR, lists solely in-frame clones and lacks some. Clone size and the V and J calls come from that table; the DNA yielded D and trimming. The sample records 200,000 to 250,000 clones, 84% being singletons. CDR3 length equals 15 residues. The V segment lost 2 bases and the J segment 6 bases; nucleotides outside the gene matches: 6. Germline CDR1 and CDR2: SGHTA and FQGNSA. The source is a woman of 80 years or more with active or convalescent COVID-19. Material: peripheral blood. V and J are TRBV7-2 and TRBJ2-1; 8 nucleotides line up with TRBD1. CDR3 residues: CASSLHGQGVNEQFF. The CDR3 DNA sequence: TGTGCCAGCAGCTTACACGGACAGGGCGTCAATGAGCAGTTCTTC.